The 30 T cell receptor beta chains listed next were all sequenced from one sample in a study of cytomegalovirus exposure and HLA in healthy donors (dated by TCRdb to 2016 to 2017). Library preparation used the immunoSEQ multiplex PCR assay. A mixture of 60 forward primers for TCR Vbeta segments and 13 reverse primers for TCR Jbeta segments was used in the multiplex PCR. The immuneACCESS repertoire file appears here via TCRdb, limited to in-frame rearrangements. These files lack a portion of the clones; in checked studies, under half of the deficit traces to unresolved V genes, and the cause of the others is not known. Counted in this sample were roughly 110,000 clones; around 77% of them appeared once. The top ten hold approximately 4.2% of the sample. Sequencing used PBMCs. The receptors were gathered from a male donor in good health and CMV-seronegative.

The chain links TRBV19 to TRBJ1-4; 10 nucleotides align to TRBD1. With 7 bases clipped from V and 8 bases from J, the junction kept 13 bases outside the gene matches. The CDR3 totals 16 residues. CDR1 and CDR2 from the germline V gene are LNHDA and SQIVND (reference sequence). The chain's CDR3 is CASKDDTGQGNEKLFF. Here the CDR3 DNA reads TGTGCCAGTAAGGACGATACGGGACAGGGGAACGAAAAACTGTTTTTT. The whole variable domain, filled in from reference TRBV19 and TRBJ1-4, reads DGGITQSPKYLFRKEGQNVTLSCEQNLNHDAMYWYRQDPGQGLRLIYYSQIVNDFQKGDIAEGYSVSREKKESFPLTVTSAQKNPTAFYLCASKDDTGQGNEKLFFGSGTQLSVL.

V and J are TRBV25-1 and TRBJ1-1; 7 nucleotides agree with TRBD1. CDR1 MGHDK and CDR2 SYGVNS come from the germline V gene. V lost 4 bases to trimming and J lost 1 base; unmatched junction nucleotides: 3. This CDR3 is built from 14 residues. In DNA, the CDR3 is TGTGCCAGCAGTGCAAGGGGGCCGAACACTGAAGCTTTCTTT. This encodes CASSARGPNTEAFF. The whole variable domain, filled in from reference TRBV25-1 and TRBJ1-1, reads EADIYQTPRYLVIGTGKKITLECSQTMGHDKMYWYQQDPGMELHLIHYSYGVNSTEKGDLSSESTVSRIRTEHFPLTLESARPSHTSQYLCASSARGPNTEAFFGQGTRLTVV.

The chain is built from TRBV6-5 and TRBJ2-1; D may be TRBD2 (5 bases). Germline CDR1 MNHEY, CDR2 SVGAGI. The CDR3 totals 14 residues. Trimming left V 4 bases short and J 5 bases short, with 12 bases between. The CDR3 coding sequence is TGTGCCAGCAGTTTGGGCGGACTTGACAATGAGCAGTTCTTC. This gives the protein CASSLGGLDNEQFF.

The chain uses TRBV7-9 and TRBJ2-1; D gene unclear. The CDR3 has 14 residues. Trimming took off 0 bases at V and 2 bases at J, with 5 bases between the two ends. CDR1 is SEHNR, CDR2 FQNEAQ, per germline (reference sequence). The CDR3 here is CASSLAAPYNEQFF. In DNA form, the CDR3 reads TGTGCCAGCAGCTTAGCGGCCCCCTACAATGAGCAGTTCTTC.

This clone was detected a few times. The chain uses TRBV15 and TRBJ2-3; D perhaps matches TRBD1 (6 bases). Germline lookup yields CDR1 LNHNV and CDR2 YYDKDF (reference sequence). Trimming removed 9 bases at V and 0 bases at J, with 10 bases between. The CDR3 is 13 residues long. CDR3 in amino acids: CATGGASTDTQYF. The CDR3 DNA is TGTGCCACAGGGGGAGCTAGCACAGATACGCAGTATTTT.

As to this clone: Additional DNA sequences in this sample encode the identical CDR3. The chain employs TRBV9 and TRBJ2-3, with TRBD1 matching 8 bases. Germline V gene lookup returns CDR1 SGDLS and CDR2 YYNGEE. With 2 bases clipped from V and 0 bases from J, the junction kept 2 bases outside the gene matches. This CDR3 has 15 residues. The CDR3 DNA reads as TGTGCCAGCAGCGTGGGGACAGGTAGCACAGATACGCAGTATTTT. Amino acids: CASSVGTGSTDTQYF.

V is TRBV6-4 and J is TRBJ2-3; 10 nucleotides match TRBD1. V was pared by 4 bases and J by 1 base, with 2 bases of the junction left unmatched. The CDR3 has 15 amino acids. The germline V gene has CDR1 MRHNA and CDR2 SNTAGT. DNA of the CDR3: TGTGCCAGCAGTGCCGGGACAGGGGGCACAGATACGCAGTATTTT. Translated, it gives CASSAGTGGTDTQYF.

This chain joins TRBV28 and TRBJ1-1; D might be TRBD1 (6 bases). Germline V gives CDR1 MDHEN, CDR2 SYDVKM. The CDR3 is 16 residues long. Trimming removed 5 bases at V and 3 bases at J, with 19 bases between. The CDR3 bases are TGTGCCAGCAGTCCCCCGGGACACTGGTATCACACTGAAGCTTTCTTT. Protein product: CASSPPGHWYHTEAFF.

This clone was seen just once. The rearrangement joins TRBV5-1 to TRBJ2-2; the D is unclear. The CDR3 covers 14 residues. CDR1 is SGHRS, CDR2 YFSETQ, per germline. Trimming took 8 bases from V and 0 from J, leaving 11 bases between them. The CDR3 sequence is CASIDKPNTGELFF. In nucleotides, the CDR3 is TGCGCCAGTATTGACAAGCCGAACACCGGGGAGCTGTTTTTT.

The chain joins TRBV27 to TRBJ2-7, with D perhaps TRBD1 (6 bases). Trimming stripped 5 bases from V and 5 bases from J, with 13 bases between. This CDR3 is 13 amino acids long. CDR1 is MNHEY, CDR2 SMNVEV, per germline (reference sequence). In DNA form, the CDR3 reads TGTGCCAGCAGTCCCGGGACACGGAACGAGCAGTACTTC. Translating it yields CASSPGTRNEQYF.

The chain links TRBV7-3 to TRBJ2-1; the match to TRBD2 covers 8 bases. The J segment lost 9 bases and the V segment lost 5 bases, leaving 18 bases of the junction unmatched. Germline V lookup: CDR1 SGHTA, CDR2 FQGTGA. The CDR3 is 17 amino acids. Written as DNA, the CDR3 is TGTGCCAGCAGCCCAAGGCTTGGGACTAGACTGGGACGTGAGCAGTTCTTC. Amino acid sequence: CASSPRLGTRLGREQFF.

This chain joins TRBV30 and TRBJ2-5, with TRBD1 identical over 8 bases. The DNA matches TRBJ2-7 better at its end, which makes the J call doubtful. CDR1 is GTSNPN, CDR2 SVGIG, per germline (reference sequence). This CDR3 is built from 14 residues. This CDR3 is CAWRRGTGRYEQYF. The CDR3 region has the DNA TGTGCCTGGAGACGAGGGACAGGAAGGTACGAGCAGTACTTC.

J is TRBJ1-5 and V is TRBV27, with unresolved D. CDR1 is MNHEY and CDR2 is SMNVEV in the germline V gene (reference sequence). The CDR3 is made up of 15 amino acids. V lost 0 bases to trimming and J lost 0 bases, with 6 bases between them. The CDR3 region is CASSLSLYSNQPQHF. The CDR3 DNA reads TGTGCCAGCAGTTTATCCCTTTATAGCAATCAGCCCCAGCATTTT.

The chain couples TRBV5-1 to TRBJ2-5; D is unclear. Looked up from germline, CDR1 is SGHRS and CDR2 is YFSETQ. The CDR3 totals 11 residues. V was trimmed by 0 bases and J by 12 bases, leaving 9 bases between them. CDR3 nucleotides: TGCGCCAGCAGCTTGGCCGAGCAGGAGTACTTC. Amino acid sequence: CASSLAEQEYF.

This clone was detected only a few times. The rearrangement uses TRBV11-2 and TRBJ2-5; 10 bases agree with TRBD2. This CDR3 is built from 19 residues. The V gene end was trimmed by 0 bases and the J gene end by 2 bases; junction bases not matched to a gene: 12. Germline CDR1 and CDR2: SGHAT and FQNNGV. CDR3 loop: CASSLDLMGLAGAQETQYF. The CDR3 coding sequence is TGTGCCAGCAGCTTAGATCTAATGGGGCTAGCGGGGGCACAAGAGACCCAGTACTTC.

The chain links TRBV15 to TRBJ2-1, with a tentative D call TRBD2 (5 bases). Deletions cut 1 base from V and 5 bases from J, with 15 bases between. Germline V gene sequence: CDR1 LNHNV, CDR2 YYDKDF (reference sequence). This CDR3 contains 16 residues. The chain's CDR3 is CATSRGSTRLDNEQFF. DNA for the CDR3: TGTGCCACCAGCAGAGGCTCTACTAGGTTGGACAATGAGCAGTTCTTC.

The chain employs TRBV5-6 and TRBJ2-1; D is unclear. The CDR3 consists of 14 residues. Germline V gene lookup returns CDR1 SGHDT and CDR2 YYEEEE. V gave up 2 bases and J gave up 2 bases, with 8 bases separating them. Written as DNA, the CDR3 is TGTGCCAGCAGCTTTGCGCAGGCCTACAATGAGCAGTTCTTC. Translating it yields CASSFAQAYNEQFF. Complete variable domain (other parts from reference TRBV5-6 and TRBJ2-1): DAGVTQSPTHLIKTRGQQVTLRCSPKSGHDTVSWYQQALGQGPQFIFQYYEEEERQRGNFPDRFSGHQFPNYSSELNVNALLLGDSALYLCASSFAQAYNEQFFGPGTRLTVL.

The chain employs TRBV7-9 and TRBJ1-2, with TRBD1 matching over 7 bases. The CDR3 is 14 amino acids. Looked up from germline, CDR1 is SEHNR and CDR2 is FQNEAQ (reference sequence). V was clipped by 5 bases and J by 5 bases; unmatched bases: 8. The CDR3 loop reads CASSRGQDLYGYTF. DNA for the CDR3: TGTGCCAGCAGCCGCGGACAGGATCTTTATGGCTACACCTTC.

This chain joins TRBV7-8 and TRBJ1-1; D ambiguous. The CDR3 is 14 residues long. Trimming cost V 4 bases and J 0 bases, with 9 bases left between them. The germline CDR1 and CDR2 sequences are SGHVS and FQNEAQ. CDR3 region: CASSSHTVNTEAFF. The DNA of the CDR3 is TGTGCCAGCAGCTCCCACACAGTGAACACTGAAGCTTTCTTT.

This clone was observed a handful of times. The rearrangement joins TRBV19 to TRBJ1-1; maybe TRBD1 (6 bases). V was clipped by 5 bases and J by 1 base, with 8 bases between them. This CDR3 comprises 13 residues. Germline-derived CDR1 and CDR2 are LNHDA and SQIVND (reference sequence). The CDR3 DNA follows: TGTGCCAGTAGTCAGGGACAGAACACTGAAGCTTTCTTT. This gives the protein CASSQGQNTEAFF.

This chain links TRBV6-6 with TRBJ2-2, with 8 bases fitting TRBD1. Germline V gene data show CDR1 as MNHNY and CDR2 as SVGAGI (reference sequence). The ends lost 6 bases at V and 7 bases at J; junction bases unmatched: 13. This CDR3 has 16 amino acids. The CDR3 protein is CASRDLGPGGGGELFF. In DNA form, the CDR3 reads TGTGCCAGCAGGGATTTGGGTCCAGGGGGCGGCGGGGAGCTGTTTTTT.

The chain uses TRBV5-1 and TRBJ1-1; 7 bases match TRBD1. This CDR3 comprises 19 residues. J was trimmed by 4 bases and V by 4 bases; bases with no gene match: 22. Germline CDR1 reads SGHRS; CDR2 reads YFSETQ. CDR3 in amino acids: CASSLGGPGGMYRSTEAFF. The CDR3 DNA follows: TGCGCCAGCAGCCTAGGGGGACCAGGGGGAATGTATAGAAGCACTGAAGCTTTCTTT.

There are a few counts of this clone. CDR3 region: CASSRGLNTEAFF. CDR3 nucleotides: TGTGCCAGCAGTAGGGGGCTGAACACTGAAGCTTTCTTT. The chain joins TRBV7-7 to TRBJ1-1, with 7 bases matching TRBD1. CDR1 is SSHAT, CDR2 FNYEAQ, per germline (reference sequence). CDR3 size: 13 residues. Unmatched junction bases numbered 1, after V lost 6 bases and J lost 0 bases.

This clone was seen a few times. The J gene is TRBJ1-5, the V gene TRBV7-9; the match to TRBD1 covers 8 bases. Germline loops: CDR1 SEHNR, CDR2 FQNEAQ (reference sequence). J was trimmed by 5 bases and V by 0 bases; bases with no gene match: 12. The CDR3 totals 18 residues. The CDR3 DNA follows: TGTGCCAGCAGCTTAGCGATCCAGGGGGCGAGAGTCCATCAGCCCCAGCATTTT. Its protein is CASSLAIQGARVHQPQHF.

This clone came up a few times. V gene TRBV27 combines with J gene TRBJ2-5, with D perhaps TRBD1 (6 bases). The J call is uncertain, as TRBJ2-7 better fits the DNA end. Germline V gene lookup returns CDR1 MNHEY and CDR2 SMNVEV (reference sequence). The CDR3 loop spans 20 amino acids. The CDR3 sequence is CASGAYKVTGSSGLAYEQYF. In DNA form, the CDR3 reads TGTGCCAGCGGGGCCTACAAGGTGACAGGTTCTTCCGGATTGGCCTACGAGCAGTACTTC.

The chain recombines TRBV2 with TRBJ1-1, with a tentative D call TRBD1 (6 bases). CDR1 SNHLY and CDR2 FYNNEI come from the germline V gene. V was trimmed by 3 bases and J by 0 bases, leaving 8 bases between them. The CDR3 is made up of 14 amino acids. The CDR3, as DNA: TGTGCCAGCAGTGATGGACAGCTGAACACTGAAGCTTTCTTT. Its protein is CASSDGQLNTEAFF.

This rearrangement joins TRBV19 to TRBJ2-3; 13 bases line up with TRBD2. J was trimmed by 3 bases and V by 6 bases; bases with no gene match: 9. The CDR3 runs 17 residues. Germline assignment: CDR1 LNHDA and CDR2 SQIVND (reference sequence). CDR3 loop: CASRAPGLAGATDTQYF. The CDR3 DNA reads as TGTGCCAGTAGAGCCCCCGGACTAGCGGGAGCGACAGATACGCAGTATTTT.

J is TRBJ2-1 and V is TRBV5-1; TRBD1 aligns across 7 bases. The CDR3 runs 13 residues. V was pared by 4 bases and J by 5 bases, with 3 bases of the junction left unmatched. The germline V gene has CDR1 SGHRS and CDR2 YFSETQ. CDR3 in amino acids: CASSNRGDNEQFF. As DNA, the CDR3 is TGCGCCAGCAGCAACAGGGGAGACAATGAGCAGTTCTTC.

The chain links TRBV19 to TRBJ2-1; 7 nucleotides agree with TRBD2. The junction had 9 bases not matched to a gene; V was cut back by 0 bases and J by 7 bases. CDR1 LNHDA and CDR2 SQIVND come from the germline V gene (reference sequence). The CDR3 is 16 residues long. The CDR3 nucleotides read TGTGCCAGTAGTATAGATGGGAGGGGACGGGGGAATGAGCAGTTCTTC. Its translation: CASSIDGRGRGNEQFF. Using reference TRBV19 and TRBJ2-1 for the parts outside the CDR3, the full variable domain is DGGITQSPKYLFRKEGQNVTLSCEQNLNHDAMYWYRQDPGQGLRLIYYSQIVNDFQKGDIAEGYSVSREKKESFPLTVTSAQKNPTAFYLCASSIDGRGRGNEQFFGPGTRLTVL.

The rearrangement uses TRBV27 and TRBJ2-5, with 11 bases that match TRBD2. Looked up from germline, CDR1 is MNHEY and CDR2 is SMNVEV (reference sequence). V was clipped by 5 bases and J by 5 bases; unmatched bases: 7. The CDR3 totals 15 residues. CDR3 sequence (DNA): TGTGCCAGCAGTCCTAGCGGGAGGACGGGGGAGACCCAGTACTTC. Translated, it gives CASSPSGRTGETQYF.